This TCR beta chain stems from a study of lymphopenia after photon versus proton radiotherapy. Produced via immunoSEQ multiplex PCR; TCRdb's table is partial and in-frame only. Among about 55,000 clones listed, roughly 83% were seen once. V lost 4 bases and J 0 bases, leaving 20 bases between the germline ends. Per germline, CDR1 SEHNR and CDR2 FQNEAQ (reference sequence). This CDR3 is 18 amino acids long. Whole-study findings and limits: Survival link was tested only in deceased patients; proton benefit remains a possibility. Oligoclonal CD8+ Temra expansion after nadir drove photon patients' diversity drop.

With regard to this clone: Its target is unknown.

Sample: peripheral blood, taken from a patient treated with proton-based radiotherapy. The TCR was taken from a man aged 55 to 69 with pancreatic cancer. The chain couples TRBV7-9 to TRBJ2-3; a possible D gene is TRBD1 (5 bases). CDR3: CASSSNPLWGGSTDTQYF. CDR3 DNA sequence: TGTGCCAGCAGCTCTAACCCCCTGTGGGGCGGAAGCACAGATACGCAGTATTTT.